The T cell receptor (beta chain) under discussion was sequenced for a study of OX40 agonist ivuxolimab in advanced cancers. Study details: Participants averaged 60 years of age (range about 23 to 80) and were 82.7% male. Allowance was made for prior anti-PD-1, anti-PD-L1 or anti-CTLA-4 therapy, and 40% to 45% had some.

Sequencing used immunoSEQ multiplex PCR; TCRdb keeps in-frame clones, though not all of them. The sample carries 77,000 or so clones, over 85% recorded once. Germline values: CDR1 SGHNT, CDR2 YYREEE (reference sequence). V dropped 0 bases and J dropped 0 bases, with 12 bases sitting between them. CDR3 length: 17 residues. The source material was CD4+ or CD8+ T cells sorted from blood, sampled in a trial of the OX40 agonist ivuxolimab. The receptor was isolated from an adult with an advanced solid tumor such as melanoma, head and neck, liver or kidney cancer. The chain recombines TRBV5-4 with TRBJ1-4; possible D gene TRBD1, 5 bases. In nucleotides, the CDR3 is TGTGCCAGCAGCTTGGTTCAGACAGCTGCAACTAATGAAAAACTGTTTTTT. It yields the protein CASSLVQTAATNEKLFF.